The 25 T cell receptor beta chains presented below share a single source sample, sequenced in a study of shared clonotypes between healthy human individuals (dated by TCRdb to 2018 to 2021). The protocol used for the library was the immunoSEQ multiplex PCR assay. TCRdb obtained this table from immuneACCESS and retained in-frame rearrangements with V and J assigned. These tables miss some clones; where compared with another copy, unresolved V genes account for less than half of the shortfall, and the remainder is unexplained. This sample holds roughly 2.1 million clones; 90% to 95% were observed only once. The ten largest clones add up to more than 1.5% of the sample. For the CD8 naive samples, CD45RO-negative cells were positively selected for CCR7, yielding a CD45RA+CCR7+ population from which TemRA cells were excluded. The source material was naive CD8+ T cells from PBMCs. The sample's cell subset or site label, decoded: CD45RA+CCR7+. These receptors were collected from a young man in good health. Some clones in this sample may be carry-over from other donors' samples.

This chain uses TRBV11-3 with TRBJ2-1, with 10 bases fitting TRBD2. CDR3 length: 16 amino acids. Germline-derived CDR1 and CDR2 are SGHNT and YENEEA. V was pared by 3 bases and J by 3 bases, with 5 bases of the junction left unmatched. CDR3 DNA: TGTGCCAGCAGCTTGTCAGGACTAGCGGACTACAATGAGCAGTTCTTC. This sequence encodes CASSLSGLADYNEQFF.

This clone occurred once. V usage is TRBV28 and J usage is TRBJ2-1; 8 positions match TRBD1. Germline values: CDR1 MDHEN, CDR2 SYDVKM. Germline trimming cut 2 bases from V and 6 bases from J; bases unmatched to any gene: 6. This CDR3 is 15 amino acids long. DNA of the CDR3: TGTGCCAGCAGTTTAGAACAGGGGGTAAGCAATGAGCAGTTCTTC. This codes for CASSLEQGVSNEQFF.

The chain links TRBV12-2 to TRBJ1-1. TRBV12-2 is a pseudogene. This CDR3 region has 15 residues. DNA of the CDR3: TGTGCAAGTCGCTTATGCGATCGTCGGAACACTGAAGCTTTCTTT. Protein product: CASRLCDRRNTEAFF.

A word on this clone: The sample holds other DNA sequences that translate to the same CDR3. J is TRBJ2-3 and V is TRBV2, with a tentative D call TRBD1 (5 bases). Looked up from germline, CDR1 is SNHLY and CDR2 is FYNNEI. The CDR3 has 14 amino acids. Trimming pared 4 bases from V and 0 bases from J, leaving 8 bases between. The CDR3 here is CASSGGYSTDTQYF. The CDR3 DNA sequence: TGTGCCAGCAGTGGGGGCTATAGCACAGATACGCAGTATTTT.

This chain uses TRBV5-4 with TRBJ2-2; 11 bases agree with TRBD2. J gave up 4 bases and V 4 bases, and 6 bases lay outside the gene matches. Germline loops: CDR1 SGHNT, CDR2 YYREEE (reference sequence). The CDR3 spans 16 residues. The CDR3 sequence: CASSGGLADLTGELFF. The CDR3 DNA follows: TGTGCCAGCAGCGGGGGACTAGCGGACCTCACCGGGGAGCTGTTTTTT.

The chain employs TRBV2 and TRBJ2-7, with 7 positions matching TRBD1. Germline V gives CDR1 SNHLY, CDR2 FYNNEI. CDR3 length equals 16 residues. The ends lost 6 bases at V and 1 base at J; junction bases unmatched: 12. CDR3 residues: CASRESGTETSYEQYF. The CDR3 DNA is TGTGCCAGCAGAGAATCCGGGACAGAGACTTCCTACGAGCAGTACTTC.

This chain uses TRBV5-6 with TRBJ1-1; 8 nucleotides agree with TRBD1. Germline trimming cut 0 bases from V and 11 bases from J; bases unmatched to any gene: 9. From germline, CDR1 is SGHDT and CDR2 YYEEEE. The CDR3 consists of 14 residues. The CDR3 protein is CASSLAGTGGRAFF. DNA for the CDR3: TGTGCCAGCAGCTTGGCGGGGACAGGTGGCAGGGCTTTCTTT. Full variable domain (missing parts from reference TRBV5-6 and TRBJ1-1): DAGVTQSPTHLIKTRGQQVTLRCSPKSGHDTVSWYQQALGQGPQFIFQYYEEEERQRGNFPDRFSGHQFPNYSSELNVNALLLGDSALYLCASSLAGTGGRAFFGQGTRLTVV.

The chain uses TRBV29-1 and TRBJ2-2, with TRBD2 matching 10 bases. Germline V CDR1 and CDR2: SQVTM, ANQGSEA. The CDR3 extends over 15 amino acids. Trimming took 2 bases from V and 4 from J; bases not matched to a gene: 4. CDR3 amino acids: CSVEISGRATGELFF. The CDR3 DNA is TGCAGCGTTGAAATAAGCGGGAGGGCCACCGGGGAGCTGTTTTTT.

The CDR3 nucleotides are TGTGCCAGCAACCCAGTCGTAGAGACTGAAGCTTTCTTT. Encoded protein: CASNPVVETEAFF. The V and J genes are TRBV6-6 and TRBJ1-1; the D is unclear. Per germline, CDR1 MNHNY and CDR2 SVGAGI (reference sequence). The CDR3 length is 13 residues. The ends were cut back, 7 bases at V and 5 bases at J, with 14 bases in the middle.

The J gene is TRBJ1-3, the V gene TRBV7-8; a weak D match, TRBD1 (5 bases). Trimming stripped 5 bases from V and 3 bases from J, with 14 bases between. The CDR3 loop spans 15 amino acids. The germline V gene has CDR1 SGHVS and CDR2 FQNEAQ. The CDR3 nucleotides read TGTGCCAGCAGCCTGGGTAGGACACGTGGAAACACCATATATTTT. Translated, it gives CASSLGRTRGNTIYF.

The chain is built from TRBV7-2 and TRBJ2-7; D may correspond to TRBD1 or TRBD2 (5 bases each). CDR1 SGHTA and CDR2 FQGNSA come from the germline V gene. With 3 bases removed from V and 1 base from J, the gap between germline ends came to 10 bases. The CDR3 is made up of 14 amino acids. The CDR3 loop reads CASSFGTGSYEQYF. CDR3 nucleotides: TGTGCCAGCAGCTTCGGGACGGGATCCTACGAGCAGTACTTC.

The chain is built from TRBV27 and TRBJ2-4; D uncertain. The length of the CDR3 is 14 residues. The V end was cut by 2 bases, the J end by 0 bases, with 5 bases between. Germline loops: CDR1 MNHEY, CDR2 SMNVEV (reference sequence). This CDR3 is CASSLAGAKNIQYF. The CDR3 DNA sequence: TGTGCCAGCAGTTTAGCTGGAGCCAAAAACATTCAGTACTTC.

Only a few counts were recorded for this clone. The chain combines TRBV14 with TRBJ2-7; a weak D match, TRBD2 (6 bases). Trimming pared 0 bases from V and 2 bases from J, leaving 14 bases between. The CDR3 runs 16 residues. CDR1 is SGHDN, CDR2 FVKESK, per germline. The CDR3 coding sequence is TGTGCCAGCAGCCAAGATCTTCTAGCGAACCCCTACGAGCAGTACTTC. Protein sequence: CASSQDLLANPYEQYF.

The chain joins TRBV10-3 to TRBJ1-5; 10 bases line up with TRBD1. The V and J ends lost 6 bases and 5 bases, in that order; junction bases with no gene match: 1. Germline V gene sequence: CDR1 ENHRY, CDR2 SYGVKD. This CDR3 contains 13 residues. The chain's CDR3 is CAIRDRGDQPQHF. CDR3 DNA sequence: TGTGCCATCAGGGACAGGGGGGATCAGCCCCAGCATTTT.

The chain combines TRBV15 with TRBJ2-6, with 8 bases matching TRBD1. Germline lookup yields CDR1 LNHNV and CDR2 YYDKDF (reference sequence). V lost 5 bases, J lost 2 bases, and 5 bases stayed unmatched. The CDR3 has 16 amino acids. CDR3 DNA sequence: TGTGCCACCAGCTCGGCACAGGGGGCTGGGGCCAACGTCCTGACTTTC. The encoded protein is CATSSAQGAGANVLTF.

CDR3 protein: CASRGPRTSSYEQYF. In DNA form, the CDR3 reads TGTGCCAGCAGGGGCCCCCGGACTAGCTCCTACGAGCAGTACTTC. V and J are TRBV2 and TRBJ2-7; 7 nucleotides align to TRBD2. This CDR3 is built from 15 residues. V lost 6 bases, J lost 0 bases, and 8 bases stayed unmatched. Germline-derived CDR1 and CDR2 are SNHLY and FYNNEI.

The sample holds one count of this clone. The CDR3 nucleotides read TGTGCCAGCAGTTTACCGGGACTAGCGGGAGCGGGGAATGAGCAGTTCTTC. It yields the protein CASSLPGLAGAGNEQFF. The rearrangement joins TRBV27 to TRBJ2-1; TRBD2 agrees at 14 bases. V trimming: 2 bases; J trimming: 7 bases; junction bases outside the gene matches: 7. CDR3 length: 17 residues. Germline V lookup: CDR1 MNHEY, CDR2 SMNVEV (reference sequence).

This chain links TRBV10-3 with TRBJ1-4, with 8 bases that match TRBD1. V shed 3 bases, J shed 3 bases, and the junction held 3 bases outside the gene matches. Germline V gene data show CDR1 as ENHRY and CDR2 as SYGVKD. The CDR3 has 15 amino acids. The CDR3 DNA reads as TGTGCCATCAGTGAAGCACAGGGGGCTAATGAAAAACTGTTTTTT. Encoded protein: CAISEAQGANEKLFF.

The chain has TRBV7-8 and TRBJ2-5, with 8 nucleotides matching TRBD1. The V gene's germline CDR1 is SGHVS and CDR2 FQNEAQ. Trimming removed 5 bases from V and 4 bases from J; junction bases left unmatched: 15. The CDR3 contains 17 residues. The CDR3 nucleotides read TGTGCCAGCAGCCCTCAGCTGGCAGGGGGCGCGGGAGAGACCCAGTACTTC. Amino acid sequence: CASSPQLAGGAGETQYF.

The chain combines TRBV5-6 with TRBJ1-2; no reliable D call. Germline CDR1 and CDR2: SGHDT and YYEEEE. V was clipped by 4 bases and J by 1 base, with 23 bases between them. This CDR3 comprises 18 residues. CDR3: CASSTNLGLSGDNYGYTF. CDR3 bases: TGTGCCAGCAGCACGAATTTGGGTTTATCGGGAGATAACTATGGCTACACCTTC.

The count of this clone is one. The rearrangement uses TRBV28 and TRBJ2-3; TRBD2 is a possible D gene (5 bases). The V end was cut by 3 bases, the J end by 6 bases, with 19 bases between. The CDR3 spans 16 residues. Germline V CDR1 and CDR2: MDHEN, SYDVKM. CDR3 coding DNA: TGTGCCAGCAGTTTGGAGGTCCTCCAAGACGCGGATACGCAGTATTTT. This sequence encodes CASSLEVLQDADTQYF.

V gene TRBV10-2 combines with J gene TRBJ1-2; 11 nucleotides match TRBD1. Germline assignment: CDR1 WSHSY and CDR2 SAAADI. CDR3 size: 13 residues. After removal of 6 bases from V and 4 bases from J, the junction contained 1 base not matched to a gene. Written as DNA, the CDR3 is TGCGCCAGCAGGGACAGGGGGCCCTATGGCTACACCTTC. It specifies CASRDRGPYGYTF.

This chain links TRBV5-1 with TRBJ1-1; maybe TRBD1 (6 bases). The CDR3 consists of 16 residues. Germline V gene lookup returns CDR1 SGHRS and CDR2 YFSETQ. Trimming cost V 0 bases and J 4 bases, with 16 bases left between them. The CDR3 coding sequence is TGCGCCAGCAGCTTGGTGGCAGGGGTTTTTGGCACTGAAGCTTTCTTT. The encoded protein is CASSLVAGVFGTEAFF.

Written as DNA, the CDR3 is TGTGCCAGCAGCCAGGCCGAAAAGATGGGGGCAAACTATGGCTACACCTTC. It codes for CASSQAEKMGANYGYTF. This sequence joins TRBV4-2 and TRBJ1-2, with a weak D call TRBD1 (6 bases). CDR1 is LGHNA and CDR2 is YNFKEQ in the germline V gene. Between the trimmed V and J ends, which lost 3 bases and 2 bases, there was a span of 19 bases. The CDR3 is 17 residues long.

The chain employs TRBV7-9 and TRBJ2-7; D might be TRBD2 (5 bases). This CDR3 contains 12 residues. Germline CDR1 and CDR2: SEHNR and FQNEAQ (reference sequence). V lost 6 bases, J lost 3 bases, and 9 bases lay in between. The CDR3 reads CASRGDFYEQYF. The CDR3 nucleotides are TGTGCCAGCAGGGGAGACTTCTACGAGCAGTACTTC.